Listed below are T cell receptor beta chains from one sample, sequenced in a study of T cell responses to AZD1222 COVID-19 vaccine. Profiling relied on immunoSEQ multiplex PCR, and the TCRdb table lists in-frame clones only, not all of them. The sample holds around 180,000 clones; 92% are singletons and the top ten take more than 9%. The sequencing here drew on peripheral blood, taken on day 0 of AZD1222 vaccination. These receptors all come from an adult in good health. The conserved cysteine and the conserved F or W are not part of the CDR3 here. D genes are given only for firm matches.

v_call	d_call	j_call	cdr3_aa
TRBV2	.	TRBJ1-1	ASSDSSGTTEAF
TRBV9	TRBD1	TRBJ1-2	ASSSETGGRFYGYT
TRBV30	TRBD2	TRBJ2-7	AVNLGGYEQY
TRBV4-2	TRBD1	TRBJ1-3	ASSQGQGGGAIY
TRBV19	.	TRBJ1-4	ASSTPRRGDNEKLF
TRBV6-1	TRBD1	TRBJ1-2	ASSPPGTEFYGYT
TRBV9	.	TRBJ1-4	ASSVGRAVTNEKLF
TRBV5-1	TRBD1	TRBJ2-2	ASSSSGGTGGLF
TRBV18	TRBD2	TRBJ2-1	ASSPPGGKGWNEQF
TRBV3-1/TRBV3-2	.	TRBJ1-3	ASSQEGSGNTIY
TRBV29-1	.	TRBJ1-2	SVNRALGRGYT
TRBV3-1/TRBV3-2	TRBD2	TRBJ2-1	ASSQGLDYNEQF
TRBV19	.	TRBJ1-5	ASRHKPGSNQPQH
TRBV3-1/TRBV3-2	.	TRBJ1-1	ASSQSGRPTEAF
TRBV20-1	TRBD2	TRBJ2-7	SAGTIYEQY
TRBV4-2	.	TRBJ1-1	ASSQVVGDTEAF
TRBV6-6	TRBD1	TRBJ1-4	ASSTRDSPNEKLF
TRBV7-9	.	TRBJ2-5	ASSSGGVHQETQY
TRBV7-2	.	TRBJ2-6	ASSRSGANVLT
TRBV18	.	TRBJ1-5	ASSPGGPGQPQH
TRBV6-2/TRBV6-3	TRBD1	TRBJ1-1	ASSPTGGPAEAF
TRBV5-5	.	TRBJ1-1	ASSLRAAERTEAF
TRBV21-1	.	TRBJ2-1	ASSPDPRNLPYNEQF
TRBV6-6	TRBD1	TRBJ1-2	ASSYTTGEGNYGYT
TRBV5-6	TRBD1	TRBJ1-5	ASSNRGSNQPQH
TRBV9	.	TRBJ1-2	ASSALGADYGYT